These 20 T cell receptor beta chains share one sample of origin, sequenced in a study of T cell repertoires in cytomegalovirus infection. TCRdb fed the reads into MiXCR, producing one record per CDR3 protein. The repertoire holds around 630,000 distinct CDR3 sequences, with approximately 24% as singletons. The sequencing sample was made of CD8+ T cells from PBMCs. These receptor sequences come from a human donor in good health (CMV status not recorded). Some clones in this sample may be carry-over from other donors' samples.

Only a few counts were recorded for this clonotype. The CDR3 reads CASKGEYNYYEQYF. DNA of the CDR3: TGTGCCAGCAAAGGAGAGTACAATTACTACGAGCAGTACTTC. The chain couples TRBV2 to TRBJ2-7; D unresolved. The V and J ends lost 7 bases and 3 bases respectively, with 16 bases between them. Germline CDR1 is SNHLY and CDR2 is FYNNEI. CDR3 length: 14 residues.

Only a few counts were recorded for this clonotype. The J gene is TRBJ2-3, the V gene TRBV20-1; TRBD2 aligns across 10 bases. Germline CDR1 DFQATT, CDR2 SNEGSKA (reference sequence). V lost 6 bases and J lost 2; bases outside the gene matches: 8. The CDR3 loop spans 15 amino acids. The chain's CDR3 is CSASPGLAPTDTQYF. Here the CDR3 DNA reads TGCAGTGCGAGTCCGGGACTAGCGCCCACAGATACGCAGTATTTT.

This clonotype was seen only a few times. V usage is TRBV29-1 and J usage is TRBJ2-2, with D perhaps assigned TRBD1 or TRBD2 (5 bases each). Looked up from germline, CDR1 is SQVTM and CDR2 is ANQGSEA. The germline V and J ends were trimmed by 5 bases and 6 bases, with 16 bases remaining between them. The CDR3 totals 14 residues. CDR3 sequence reads: CSVSGTLGPGELFF. The CDR3 bases are TGCAGCGTTTCTGGGACGCTAGGACCCGGGGAGCTGTTTTTT.

This clonotype was detected many times. The CDR3 DNA follows: TGTGCCAGCAGTTTCAGGGAGAACACTGAAGCTTTCTTT. Amino acids: CASSFRENTEAFF. The J gene is TRBJ1-1, the V gene TRBV28, with TRBD1 as a possible D gene (5 bases). The germline gives CDR1 MDHEN, CDR2 SYDVKM. This CDR3 has 13 amino acids. Trimming left V 3 bases short and J 1 base short, with 6 bases between.

In the case of this clonotype: At one of its ends the junction is not consistent with the germline gene, which may arise from a read error. V usage is TRBV11-2 and J usage is TRBJ1-2; TRBD1 aligns across 8 bases. Germline loops: CDR1 SGHAT, CDR2 FQNNGV. The CDR3 contains 16 residues. CDR3 protein: CASSLAQGALSYDYTF. The CDR3 DNA sequence: TGTGCCAGCAGCTTGGCCCAGGGGGCGCTTAGCTATGACTACACCTTC.

The chain carries TRBV29-1 and TRBJ2-3; 13 bases line up with TRBD2. From germline, CDR1 is SQVTM and CDR2 ANQGSEA. V lost 7 bases and J lost 4; bases outside the gene matches: 8. The CDR3 spans 15 residues. The CDR3 bases are TGCAGCGCCGTGACTAGCGGGGGGTTCTCAGATACGCAGTATTTT. This sequence encodes CSAVTSGGFSDTQYF.

Ten or more counts support this clonotype. The gene calls are TRBV7-2 and TRBJ2-7; D gene ambiguous. With 3 bases removed from V and 3 bases from J, the gap between germline ends came to 9 bases. Germline loops: CDR1 SGHTA, CDR2 FQGNSA. The CDR3 is 13 amino acids. In nucleotides, the CDR3 is TGTGCCAGCAGCTTCGGCCTGAACTACGAGCAGTACTTC. Translated: CASSFGLNYEQYF.

V usage is TRBV13 and J usage is TRBJ1-1; 9 bases align to TRBD1. Germline V gives CDR1 PRHDT, CDR2 FYEKMQ (reference sequence). The CDR3 covers 14 residues. J lost 6 bases, V lost 3 bases, and 5 bases had no gene match. As DNA, the CDR3 is TGTGCCAGCAGCTTTGCGACAGGGGGTTCTGAAGCTTTCTTT. As protein: CASSFATGGSEAFF.

Ten or more counts support this clonotype. The chain has TRBV6-2 or TRBV6-3 and TRBJ2-1; no clear D gene. Germline V gives CDR1 MNHEY, CDR2 SVGEGT. The CDR3 runs to 13 residues. Trimming removed 0 bases at V and 4 bases at J, with 4 bases between. The CDR3 region is CASSYSGYNEQFF. The CDR3 DNA is TGTGCCAGCAGTTACTCAGGTTACAATGAGCAGTTCTTC.

This clonotype was observed a handful of times. This chain connects TRBV7-6 to TRBJ2-7; 8 positions agree with TRBD1. CDR3 length: 15 residues. Trimming cost V 4 bases and J 6 bases; bases outside gene matches: 11. Germline assignment: CDR1 SGHVS and CDR2 FNYEAQ. CDR3 region: CASSSGQGTYLEQYF. CDR3 nucleotide sequence: TGTGCCAGCAGCTCCGGACAGGGAACCTATCTCGAGCAGTACTTC.

This clonotype was seen at least ten times. The J gene is TRBJ2-7, the V gene TRBV6-2 or TRBV6-3; 7 nucleotides match TRBD2. Germline CDR1 MNHEY, CDR2 SVGEGT. Trimming at V came to 0 bases and at J to 5 bases, leaving 7 bases not matched to a gene. The CDR3 runs 15 residues. The CDR3 loop is CASSYSTSGAHEQYV. In DNA form, the CDR3 reads TGTGCCAGCAGTTACTCGACCAGCGGGGCCCACGAGCAGTACGTC.

In its sample, this clonotype was seen many times. J is TRBJ1-1 and V is TRBV7-8; D is perhaps TRBD1 (5 bases). The CDR3 runs 17 residues. Germline CDR1 is SGHVS and CDR2 is FQNEAQ. V lost 0 bases and J 5 bases, leaving 19 bases between the germline ends. The CDR3 DNA sequence: TGTGCCAGCAGCTTAGCGGGCAGGGCGGAGGGGCGGACTGAAGCTTTCTTT. Its translation is CASSLAGRAEGRTEAFF.

This clonotype has more than one count but fewer than ten. This chain links TRBV2 with TRBJ2-5, with 10 bases that match TRBD1. CDR1 is SNHLY and CDR2 is FYNNEI in the germline V gene. This CDR3 is 14 amino acids long. The trim removed 11 bases at V and 3 bases at J, leaving 9 bases unmatched. DNA of the CDR3: TGTGCCGGGGGGACCGGGACAGGGGAAGAGACCCAGTACTTC. It is translated as CAGGTGTGEETQYF.

Of note for this clonotype: A junction boundary mismatches the germline segment, possibly from a read error. The genes are TRBV4-1 and TRBJ1-2, with D maybe TRBD1 (5 bases). The CDR3 runs 15 residues. The germline V gene encodes CDR1 MGHRA and CDR2 YSYEKL. CDR3 DNA: TGCGCCAACAGCCAAGATGTACGCCCGGGGGGTGGCTACACCTTC. This gives the protein CANSQDVRPGGGYTF.

The chain joins TRBV10-3 to TRBJ1-1; 7 bases fit TRBD1. This CDR3 has 16 amino acids. With V trimmed by 4 bases and J by 0 bases, 8 bases remained unmatched. Germline V lookup: CDR1 ENHRY, CDR2 SYGVKD. The CDR3 sequence is CAISGGPGGMNTEAFF. The CDR3 DNA reads TGTGCCATCAGTGGTGGTCCAGGGGGAATGAACACTGAAGCTTTCTTT.

This clonotype was recorded a few times. V is TRBV25-1 and J is TRBJ1-2, with D unresolved. CDR1 MGHDK and CDR2 SYGVNS come from the germline V gene. There are 14 residues in the CDR3. V lost 1 base, J lost 8 bases, and 14 bases lay in between. The DNA of the CDR3 is TGTGCCAGCAGTGAATTGAGGAATCATTACGGCTACACCTTC. Translation: CASSELRNHYGYTF.

This clonotype was seen at least ten times. The V gene is TRBV7-9, the J gene TRBJ1-2; D is perhaps TRBD1 (6 bases). From germline, CDR1 is SEHNR and CDR2 FQNEAQ (reference sequence). Deletions cut 5 bases from V and 0 bases from J, with 13 bases between. There are 15 residues in the CDR3. CDR3 residues: CASSRGRSTNYGYTF. The CDR3 DNA sequence: TGTGCCAGCAGCCGGGGGCGCAGTACTAACTATGGCTACACCTTC.

This clonotype was detected ten times or more. V gene TRBV7-2 combines with J gene TRBJ2-2; the D gene could be TRBD1 or TRBD2 (5 bases each). The V gene lost 1 base and the J gene lost 8 bases, with 8 bases spanning the gap. The CDR3 sequence is 13 residues long. CDR1 is SGHTA and CDR2 is FQGNSA in the germline V gene. DNA of the CDR3: TGTGCCAGCAGCTTAGGGGACGGTGGGGAGCTGTTTTTT. Residues: CASSLGDGGELFF.

This clonotype was counted a few times. The rearrangement joins TRBV11-2 to TRBJ2-7; D is ambiguous. This CDR3 is 13 amino acids long. CDR1 SGHAT and CDR2 FQNNGV come from the germline V gene. Between the trimmed V and J ends, which lost 0 bases and 4 bases, there was a span of 7 bases. CDR3 DNA: TGTGCCAGCAGCTTAGATCTCACGTACGAGCAGTACGTC. This translates into CASSLDLTYEQYV.

This clonotype was seen more than once but under ten times. The chain couples TRBV4-1 to TRBJ2-2; no definite D call. The CDR3 covers 13 residues. V was shortened by 0 bases and J by 10 bases, with 9 bases between the two germline ends. Germline CDR1 is MGHRA and CDR2 is YSYEKL. This CDR3 reads CASSQEVAVELFF. CDR3 nucleotides: TGCGCCAGCAGCCAAGAAGTAGCAGTGGAGCTGTTTTTT.